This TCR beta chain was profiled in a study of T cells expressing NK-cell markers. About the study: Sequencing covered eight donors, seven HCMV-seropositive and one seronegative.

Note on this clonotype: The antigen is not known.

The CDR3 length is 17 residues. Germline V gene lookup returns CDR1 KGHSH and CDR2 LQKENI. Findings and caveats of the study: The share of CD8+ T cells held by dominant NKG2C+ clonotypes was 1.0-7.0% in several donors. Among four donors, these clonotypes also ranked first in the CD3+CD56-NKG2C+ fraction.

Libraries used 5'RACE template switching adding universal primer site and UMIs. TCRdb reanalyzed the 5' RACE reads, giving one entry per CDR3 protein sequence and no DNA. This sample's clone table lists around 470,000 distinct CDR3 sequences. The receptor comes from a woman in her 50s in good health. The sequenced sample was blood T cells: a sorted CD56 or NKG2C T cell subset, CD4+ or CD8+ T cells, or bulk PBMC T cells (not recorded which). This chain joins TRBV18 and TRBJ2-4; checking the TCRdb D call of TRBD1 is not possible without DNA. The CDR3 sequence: CASSPPEGGLAKNIQYF.